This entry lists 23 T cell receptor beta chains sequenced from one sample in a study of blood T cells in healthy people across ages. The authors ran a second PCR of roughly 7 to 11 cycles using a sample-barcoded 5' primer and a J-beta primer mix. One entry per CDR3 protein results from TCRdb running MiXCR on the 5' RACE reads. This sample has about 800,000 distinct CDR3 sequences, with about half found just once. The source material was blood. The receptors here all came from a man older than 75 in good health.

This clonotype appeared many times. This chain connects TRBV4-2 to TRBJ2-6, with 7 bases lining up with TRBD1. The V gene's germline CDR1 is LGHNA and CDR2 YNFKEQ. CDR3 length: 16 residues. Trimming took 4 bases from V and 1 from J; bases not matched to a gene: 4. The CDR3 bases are TGTGCCAGCAGCCTTCCGACAGGGTCTGGGGCCAACGTCCTGACTTTC. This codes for CASSLPTGSGANVLTF.

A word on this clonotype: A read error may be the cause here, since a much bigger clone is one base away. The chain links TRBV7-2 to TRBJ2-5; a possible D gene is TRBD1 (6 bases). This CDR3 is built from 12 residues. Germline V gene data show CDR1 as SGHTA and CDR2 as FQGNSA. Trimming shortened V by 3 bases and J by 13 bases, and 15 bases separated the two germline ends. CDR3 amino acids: CASSLRGFERYF. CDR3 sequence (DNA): TGTGCCAGCAGCTTGAGGGGGTTCGAGCGGTACTTC. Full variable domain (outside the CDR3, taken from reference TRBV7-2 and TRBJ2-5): GAGVSQSPSNKVTEKGKDVELRCDPISGHTALYWYRQSLGQGLEFLIYFQGNSAPDKSGLPSDRFSAERTGGSVSTLTIQRTQQEDSAVYLCASSLRGFERYFGPGTRLLVL.

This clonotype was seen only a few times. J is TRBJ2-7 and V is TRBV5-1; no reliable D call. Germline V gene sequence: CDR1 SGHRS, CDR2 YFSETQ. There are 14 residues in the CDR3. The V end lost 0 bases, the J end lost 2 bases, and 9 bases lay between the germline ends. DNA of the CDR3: TGCGCCAGCAGCTTGGACGAGAGTGCCTACGAGCAGTACTTC. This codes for CASSLDESAYEQYF.

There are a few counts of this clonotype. The CDR3 coding sequence is TGTGCCAGCAGTTCCGGGACTAGATCGAGCGAGCAGTACTTC. It is translated as CASSSGTRSSEQYF. The chain recombines TRBV28 with TRBJ2-5; 8 nucleotides match TRBD2. The J call may be in error: the DNA end matches TRBJ2-7 better. The CDR3 contains 14 residues. CDR1 is MDHEN, CDR2 SYDVKM, per germline.

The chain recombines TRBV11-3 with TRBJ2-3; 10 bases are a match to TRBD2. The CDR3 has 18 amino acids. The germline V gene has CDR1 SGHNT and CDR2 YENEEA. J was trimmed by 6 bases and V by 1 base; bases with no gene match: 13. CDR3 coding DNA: TGTGCCAGCAGCTTAGGAATTTCGGAACTAGCGGGATTCGATACGCAGTATTTT. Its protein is CASSLGISELAGFDTQYF. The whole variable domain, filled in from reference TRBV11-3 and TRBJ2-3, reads EAGVVQSPRYKIIEKKQPVAFWCNPISGHNTLYWYLQNLGQGPELLIRYENEEAVDDSQLPKDRFSAERLKGVDSTLKIQPAELGDSAVYLCASSLGISELAGFDTQYFGPGTRLTVL.

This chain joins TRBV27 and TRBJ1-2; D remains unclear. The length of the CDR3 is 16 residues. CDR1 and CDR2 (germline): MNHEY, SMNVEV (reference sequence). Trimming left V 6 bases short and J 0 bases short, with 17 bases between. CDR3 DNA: TGTGCCAGCAGCCATCACGACACCCTAGCTAACTATGGCTACACCTTC. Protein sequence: CASSHHDTLANYGYTF.

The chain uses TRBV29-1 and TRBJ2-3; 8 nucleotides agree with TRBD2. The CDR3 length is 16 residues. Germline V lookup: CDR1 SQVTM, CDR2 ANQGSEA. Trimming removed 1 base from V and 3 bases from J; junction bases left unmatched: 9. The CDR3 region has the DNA TGCAGCGTTGAAGCCCCGGGACTAGGGTTGACAGATACGCAGTATTTT. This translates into CSVEAPGLGLTDTQYF.

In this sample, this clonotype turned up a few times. The chain's CDR3 is CASSLDSNSYNEQFF. For the CDR3, the DNA is TGTGCCAGCAGCTTGGACTCGAACTCCTACAATGAGCAGTTCTTC. J is TRBJ2-1 and V is TRBV5-4; the D is unclear. The V and J ends lost 0 bases and 0 bases respectively, with 7 bases between them. The CDR3 is 15 residues long. CDR1 SGHNT and CDR2 YYREEE come from the germline V gene (reference sequence).

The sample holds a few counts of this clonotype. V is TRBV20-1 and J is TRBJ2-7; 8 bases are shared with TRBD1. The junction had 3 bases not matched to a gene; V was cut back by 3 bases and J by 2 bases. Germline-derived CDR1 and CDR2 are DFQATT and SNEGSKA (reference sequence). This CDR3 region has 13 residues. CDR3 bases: TGCAGTGCTAGTCAGGGACAGGCCTACGAGCAGTACTTC. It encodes CSASQGQAYEQYF.

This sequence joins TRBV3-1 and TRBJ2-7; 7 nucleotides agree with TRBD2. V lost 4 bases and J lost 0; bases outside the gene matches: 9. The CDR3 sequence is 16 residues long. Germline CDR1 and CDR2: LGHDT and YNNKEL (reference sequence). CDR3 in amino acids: CASSPIYSGYSYEQYF. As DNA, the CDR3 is TGTGCCAGCAGCCCGATCTATAGCGGGTACTCCTACGAGCAGTACTTC.

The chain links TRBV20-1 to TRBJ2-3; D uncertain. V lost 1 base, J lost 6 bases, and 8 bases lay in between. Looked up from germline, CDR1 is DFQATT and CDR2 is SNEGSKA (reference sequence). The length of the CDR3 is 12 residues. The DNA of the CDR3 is TGCAGTGCTAGAGTACTACGGGATACGCAGTATTTT. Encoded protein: CSARVLRDTQYF.

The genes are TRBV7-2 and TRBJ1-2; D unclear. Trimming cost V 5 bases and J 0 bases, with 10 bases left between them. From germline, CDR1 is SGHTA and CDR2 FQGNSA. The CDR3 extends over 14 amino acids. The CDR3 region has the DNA TGTGCCAGCAGCCCCGGACCAGCTAACTATGGCTACACCTTC. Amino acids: CASSPGPANYGYTF.

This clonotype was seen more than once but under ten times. Here the CDR3 reads CASSYMAGNTEAFF. For the CDR3, the DNA is TGTGCCAGCAGTTACATGGCAGGGAACACTGAAGCTTTCTTT. V and J are TRBV6-2 or TRBV6-3 and TRBJ1-1, with unresolved D. Trimming took 2 bases from V and 1 from J, leaving 8 bases between them. Per germline, CDR1 MNHEY and CDR2 SVGEGT. The CDR3 has 14 residues.

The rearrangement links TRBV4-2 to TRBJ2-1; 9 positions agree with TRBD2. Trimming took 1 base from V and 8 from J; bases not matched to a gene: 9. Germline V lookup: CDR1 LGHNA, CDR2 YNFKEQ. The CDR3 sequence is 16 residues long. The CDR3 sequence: CASSQGGRGGVDEQFF. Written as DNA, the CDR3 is TGTGCCAGCAGCCAAGGGGGTCGCGGGGGGGTTGATGAGCAGTTCTTC.

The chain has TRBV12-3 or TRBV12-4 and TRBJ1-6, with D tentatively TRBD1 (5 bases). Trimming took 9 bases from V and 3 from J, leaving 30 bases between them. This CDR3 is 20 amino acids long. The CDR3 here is CARIGTGCGKEVLYNSPLHF. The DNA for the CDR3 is TGTGCCAGAATTGGAACAGGTTGCGGCAAGGAGGTCCTCTATAATTCACCCCTCCACTTT.

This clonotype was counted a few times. The CDR3 DNA follows: TGTGCCAGCAGCCCAAAGGGGGAATCGGTCCCCTACGAGCAGTACTTC. This codes for CASSPKGESVPYEQYF. The chain employs TRBV9 and TRBJ2-7, with D maybe TRBD1 (6 bases). This CDR3 has 16 residues. The germline V gene encodes CDR1 SGDLS and CDR2 YYNGEE. V gave up 4 bases and J gave up 2 bases, with 19 bases separating them.

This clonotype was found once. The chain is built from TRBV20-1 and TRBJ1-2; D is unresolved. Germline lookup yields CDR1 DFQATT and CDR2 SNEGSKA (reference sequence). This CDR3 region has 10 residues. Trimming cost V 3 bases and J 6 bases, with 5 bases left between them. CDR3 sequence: CSAREDGYTF. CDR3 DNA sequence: TGCAGTGCTAGGGAGGATGGCTACACCTTC.

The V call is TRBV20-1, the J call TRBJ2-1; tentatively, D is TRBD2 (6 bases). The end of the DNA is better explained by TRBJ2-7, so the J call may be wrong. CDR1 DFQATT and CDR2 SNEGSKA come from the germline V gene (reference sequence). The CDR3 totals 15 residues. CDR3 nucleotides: TGCAGTGCTAGAGCTGGTAGCGGCTCCTACAATGAGCAGTACTTC. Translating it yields CSARAGSGSYNEQYF.

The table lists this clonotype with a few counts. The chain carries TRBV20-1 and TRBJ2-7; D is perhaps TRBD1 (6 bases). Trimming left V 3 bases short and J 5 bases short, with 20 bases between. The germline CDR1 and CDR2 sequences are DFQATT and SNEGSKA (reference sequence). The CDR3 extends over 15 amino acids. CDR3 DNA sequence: TGCAGTGCTAGGGGCCAGGGGAGTCCCCGGCACGAGCAGTACTTC. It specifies CSARGQGSPRHEQYF.

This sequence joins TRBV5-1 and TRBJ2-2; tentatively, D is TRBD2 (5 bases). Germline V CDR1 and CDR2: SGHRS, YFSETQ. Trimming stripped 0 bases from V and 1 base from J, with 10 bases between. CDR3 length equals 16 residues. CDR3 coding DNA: TGCGCCAGCAGCTTGGAGCCAGAGGGGAACACCGGGGAGCTGTTTTTT. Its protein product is CASSLEPEGNTGELFF.

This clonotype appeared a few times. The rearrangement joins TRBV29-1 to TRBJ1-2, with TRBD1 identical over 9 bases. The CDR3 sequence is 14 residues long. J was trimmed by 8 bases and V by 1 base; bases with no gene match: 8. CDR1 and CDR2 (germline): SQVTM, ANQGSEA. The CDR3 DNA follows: TGCAGCGTTGAAGGTGGGACAGGGCTGGACGGCTACACCTTC. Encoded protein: CSVEGGTGLDGYTF.

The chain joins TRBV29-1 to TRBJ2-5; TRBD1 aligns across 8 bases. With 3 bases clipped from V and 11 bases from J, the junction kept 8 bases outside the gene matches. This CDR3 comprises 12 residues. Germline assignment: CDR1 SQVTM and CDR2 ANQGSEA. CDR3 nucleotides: TGCAGCGTTGAGAGGACAGGGTATGAGCAGTACTTC. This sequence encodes CSVERTGYEQYF.

CDR3 nucleotide sequence: TGTGCCAGCAGCCCGGACGTGTGGCCGAGTGAGCAGTTCTTC. Translating it yields CASSPDVWPSEQFF. The rearrangement joins TRBV11-3 to TRBJ2-1; D gene ambiguous. The germline V and J ends were trimmed by 5 bases and 9 bases, with 17 bases remaining between them. This CDR3 is 14 amino acids long. Germline V gives CDR1 SGHNT, CDR2 YENEEA.